The 30 T cell receptor beta chains given below trace back to one sample, sequenced in a study of response to subunit inactivated influenza vaccine. TCRdb reanalysed the RT-PCR reads using MiXCR and keeps one entry per CDR3 protein. The table includes approximately 530,000 distinct CDR3 sequences, roughly 13% detected once. The sample here was PBMCs from blood, taken roughly 47 days after vaccination. These receptors were obtained from a man aged 45-65 years who received an inactivated influenza vaccine.

This rearrangement joins TRBV10-3 to TRBJ1-4; 7 bases line up with TRBD1. The CDR3 spans 13 residues. V lost 3 bases and J lost 5; bases outside the gene matches: 0. Germline-derived CDR1 and CDR2 are ENHRY and SYGVKD. The CDR3 DNA follows: TGTGCCATCAGTGACAGGGGGAATGAAAAACTGTTTTTT. This sequence encodes CAISDRGNEKLFF.

This chain connects TRBV19 to TRBJ2-1; weak D call: TRBD1 (5 bases). The CDR3 runs to 15 residues. Per the germline V gene, CDR1 is LNHDA and CDR2 is SQIVND (reference sequence). Trimming pared 1 base from V and 3 bases from J, leaving 10 bases between. Here the CDR3 reads CASSIGAGLYNEQFF. The CDR3, as DNA: TGTGCCAGTAGTATAGGGGCAGGGCTCTACAATGAGCAGTTCTTC.

The rearrangement joins TRBV12-3 or TRBV12-4 to TRBJ1-1, with D tentatively TRBD1 (6 bases). The CDR3 sequence is 15 residues long. Trimming shortened V by 7 bases and J by 5 bases, and 20 bases separated the two germline ends. CDR3 residues: CASTTEGGARTEAFF. CDR3 DNA: TGTGCCAGCACAACAGAGGGGGGCGCGAGGACTGAAGCTTTCTTT.

This chain uses TRBV3-1 with TRBJ1-6, with a tentative D call TRBD1 (6 bases). Germline-derived CDR1 and CDR2 are LGHDT and YNNKEL (reference sequence). The V and J ends lost 1 base and 3 bases respectively, with 7 bases between them. The CDR3 runs 15 residues. CDR3 loop: CASSQGDIYNSPLHF. CDR3 in DNA: TGTGCCAGCAGCCAAGGGGACATCTATAATTCACCCCTCCACTTT.

This clonotype was seen at least ten times. The gene calls are TRBV7-8 and TRBJ2-5, with D perhaps being TRBD1 or TRBD2 (7 bases each). Germline V gene sequence: CDR1 SGHVS, CDR2 FQNEAQ. The CDR3 sequence is 15 residues long. Trimming removed 0 bases at V and 5 bases at J, with 13 bases between. The DNA for the CDR3 is TGTGCCAGCAGCTTAGCGCAGGGGGGGTTCGAGACCCAGTACTTC. Translation: CASSLAQGGFETQYF.

This clonotype was counted a few times. The chain employs TRBV27 and TRBJ1-6; no clear D gene. Trimming cost V 3 bases and J 9 bases, with 6 bases left between them. This CDR3 comprises 12 residues. CDR1 and CDR2 (germline): MNHEY, SMNVEV (reference sequence). CDR3 nucleotide sequence: TGTGCCAGCAGTTTTATTTCTTCACCCCTCCACTTT. Amino acids: CASSFISSPLHF.

This clonotype turned up a few times. The V gene is TRBV4-3, the J gene TRBJ2-1; TRBD2 agrees at 7 bases. Germline V gene sequence: CDR1 LGHNA, CDR2 YSLEER. V lost 0 bases, J lost 2 bases, and 13 bases stayed unmatched. The CDR3 totals 19 residues. CDR3 sequence (DNA): TGCGCCAGCAGCCAAGATCTAGATTCGGGCGGGGGTCCCTACAATGAGCAGTTCTTC. It encodes CASSQDLDSGGGPYNEQFF.

V and J are TRBV29-1 and TRBJ1-2, with D perhaps matching TRBD1 (6 bases). Trimming cost V 1 base and J 10 bases, with 19 bases left between them. The V gene's germline CDR1 is SQVTM and CDR2 ANQGSEA. The CDR3 extends over 14 amino acids. CDR3 in amino acids: CSVEGRGFGGLYTF. The CDR3 DNA reads as TGCAGCGTTGAAGGTCGGGGCTTTGGGGGGCTCTACACCTTC.

This clonotype occurred a few times. V usage is TRBV20-1 and J usage is TRBJ2-5; either TRBD1 or TRBD2 may fit D (5 bases each). CDR1 DFQATT and CDR2 SNEGSKA come from the germline V gene (reference sequence). The CDR3 loop spans 15 amino acids. Trimming removed 4 bases at V and 0 bases at J, with 15 bases between. Here the CDR3 DNA reads TGCAGTGCTAAAAGGGATAGGGGAGACCAAGAGACCCAGTACTTC. It specifies CSAKRDRGDQETQYF.

The chain employs TRBV5-1 and TRBJ2-7; no firm D call. V dropped 0 bases and J dropped 2 bases, with 12 bases sitting between them. The CDR3 spans 15 residues. Germline-derived CDR1 and CDR2 are SGHRS and YFSETQ. The CDR3 DNA is TGCGCCAGCAGCTTGGATATTGGCAGAGCCTACGAGCAGTACTTC. Protein sequence: CASSLDIGRAYEQYF.

This clonotype was detected a few times. V gene TRBV7-6 combines with J gene TRBJ1-1; D gene ambiguous. This CDR3 is built from 16 residues. The V gene lost 6 bases and the J gene lost 0 bases, with 17 bases spanning the gap. The V gene's germline CDR1 is SGHVS and CDR2 FNYEAQ. The CDR3 is CASSSVLGSVNTEAFF. The CDR3 coding sequence is TGTGCCAGCAGTTCGGTGCTTGGAAGCGTGAACACTGAAGCTTTCTTT.

The sample holds many counts of this clonotype. The rearrangement uses TRBV7-8 and TRBJ2-1, with 11 bases lining up with TRBD2. The CDR3 is 16 amino acids. Germline CDR1 is SGHVS and CDR2 is FQNEAQ. V lost 4 bases and J lost 6; bases outside the gene matches: 8. CDR3 residues: CASSYSGGAASNEQFF. The DNA of the CDR3 is TGTGCCAGCAGCTATAGCGGGGGGGCCGCTTCCAATGAGCAGTTCTTC.

V and J are TRBV7-9 and TRBJ2-1; 12 positions match TRBD2. The CDR3 covers 17 residues. V gave up 4 bases and J gave up 4 bases; unmatched junction bases: 8. The germline V gene has CDR1 SEHNR and CDR2 FQNEAQ (reference sequence). CDR3 protein: CASSSTRGLAGYNEQFF. The DNA of the CDR3 is TGTGCCAGCAGCTCTACAAGAGGACTAGCGGGATACAATGAGCAGTTCTTC.

This clonotype has ten or more counts. The chain is built from TRBV10-3 and TRBJ1-1; D call uncertain. The germline CDR1 and CDR2 sequences are ENHRY and SYGVKD. The CDR3 has 15 amino acids. Trimming took off 2 bases at V and 2 bases at J, with 12 bases between the two ends. The CDR3 here is CAISEAVSGNTEAFF. The DNA for the CDR3 is TGTGCCATCAGTGAGGCAGTTTCAGGAAACACTGAAGCTTTCTTT.

The chain employs TRBV20-1 and TRBJ2-3; no clear D. This CDR3 has 15 residues. Germline lookup yields CDR1 DFQATT and CDR2 SNEGSKA (reference sequence). Trimming removed 6 bases at V and 2 bases at J, with 18 bases between. The CDR3 loop is CSAQMAGAHTDTQYF. In DNA, the CDR3 is TGCAGTGCCCAGATGGCTGGCGCCCACACAGATACGCAGTATTTT.

The chain recombines TRBV7-2 with TRBJ2-2; D unresolved. Germline values: CDR1 SGHTA, CDR2 FQGNSA. This CDR3 is 14 amino acids long. Trimming pared 7 bases from V and 4 bases from J, leaving 13 bases between. CDR3 residues: CASNLRRVTGELFF. DNA for the CDR3: TGTGCCAGCAACCTCCGTCGGGTCACCGGGGAGCTGTTTTTT.

The CDR3, as DNA: TGCAGCGTTGGCCTCGGGGGTAGAAATCAGCCCCAGCATTTT. Residues: CSVGLGGRNQPQHF. This chain joins TRBV29-1 and TRBJ1-5; D is perhaps TRBD1 (5 bases). The V gene's germline CDR1 is SQVTM and CDR2 ANQGSEA. The V and J ends lost 4 bases and 4 bases respectively, with 14 bases between them. The CDR3 loop spans 14 amino acids.

This clonotype has more than one count but fewer than ten. This chain uses TRBV5-1 with TRBJ1-1, with D maybe TRBD1 (5 bases). Trimming took off 1 base at V and 5 bases at J, with 15 bases between the two ends. Germline CDR1 is SGHRS and CDR2 is YFSETQ. The CDR3 runs 15 residues. This CDR3 reads CASSLFSGGETEAFF. The CDR3 DNA reads as TGCGCCAGCAGCTTGTTTTCCGGAGGGGAAACTGAAGCTTTCTTT.

This clonotype was seen a few times. The chain employs TRBV20-1 and TRBJ2-1; TRBD2 agrees at 11 bases. Germline V gene lookup returns CDR1 DFQATT and CDR2 SNEGSKA (reference sequence). V trimming: 2 bases; J trimming: 4 bases; junction bases outside the gene matches: 4. This CDR3 is built from 15 residues. The CDR3 DNA sequence: TGCAGTGCTAGAATAGCGGGAGGGCAATACAATGAGCAGTTCTTC. Protein product: CSARIAGGQYNEQFF.

Of note for this clonotype: Germline and junction disagree at one end, which may indicate a read error. The rearrangement joins TRBV12-3 or TRBV12-4 to TRBJ1-1; maybe TRBD1 (5 bases). The CDR3 sequence is 14 residues long. This chain's CDR3 is CACSFGRVGTEAFF. The CDR3 DNA sequence: TGTGCCTGCAGTTTTGGCAGGGTAGGCACTGAAGCTTTCTTT.

This clonotype has just a few counts. V gene TRBV6-5 combines with J gene TRBJ2-1, with D hard to call. The CDR3 runs 11 residues. V shed 5 bases and J shed 7 bases, with 6 bases lying between them. CDR1 is MNHEY and CDR2 is SVGAGI in the germline V gene. The DNA for the CDR3 is TGTGCCAGCAGTGACACTAATGAGCAGTTCTTC. Translated, it gives CASSDTNEQFF.

This clonotype has more than one count but fewer than ten. The chain uses TRBV18 and TRBJ2-2; no clear D gene. The CDR3 is 14 residues long. V was pared by 0 bases and J by 1 base, with 3 bases between. From germline, CDR1 is KGHSH and CDR2 LQKENI. In DNA form, the CDR3 reads TGTGCCAGCTCACCACCAATGAACACCGGGGAGCTGTTTTTT. The encoded protein is CASSPPMNTGELFF.

V and J are TRBV6-1 and TRBJ1-5, with 8 nucleotides matching TRBD1. Losses at the gene ends were 4 bases for V and 0 bases for J; bases not matched to a gene: 5. The CDR3 consists of 16 residues. The V gene's germline CDR1 is MNHNS and CDR2 SASEGT. CDR3 coding DNA: TGTGCCAGCAGTGGAACAGGGGGATATAGCAATCAGCCCCAGCATTTT. Protein product: CASSGTGGYSNQPQHF.

The V and J genes are TRBV5-4 and TRBJ2-7, with TRBD2 matching 10 bases. In germline, CDR1 is SGHNT, CDR2 YYREEE (reference sequence). This CDR3 is 15 amino acids long. V dropped 3 bases and J dropped 6; count of bases not matched to a gene: 9. Here the CDR3 DNA reads TGTGCCAGCAGCTATTCCGGGACTAGCGAGGGCGAGCAGTACTTC. This gives the protein CASSYSGTSEGEQYF.

This clonotype was detected ten times or more. V and J are TRBV6-1 and TRBJ2-2; TRBD1 matches 8 bases. This CDR3 has 16 amino acids. V dropped 7 bases and J dropped 2; count of bases not matched to a gene: 9. The V gene's germline CDR1 is MNHNS and CDR2 SASEGT. This chain's CDR3 is CASKNIRGLNTGELFF. The CDR3 nucleotides read TGTGCCAGCAAGAATATCAGGGGGCTTAACACCGGGGAGCTGTTTTTT.

This clonotype was observed a few times. The rearrangement joins TRBV6-1 to TRBJ2-6; tentative D call: TRBD1 (6 bases). Germline CDR1 and CDR2: MNHNS and SASEGT. The CDR3 covers 17 residues. V gave up 5 bases and J gave up 3 bases, with 17 bases separating them. In DNA form, the CDR3 reads TGTGCCAGCAGTCGCCTGCAGGGGACGGTTGGGGCCAACGTCCTGACTTTC. It encodes CASSRLQGTVGANVLTF.

The V gene is TRBV7-6, the J gene TRBJ2-6; D is perhaps TRBD1 or TRBD2 (5 bases each). Trimming removed 4 bases from V and 3 bases from J, with 13 bases in between. The CDR3 is 16 amino acids. CDR1 is SGHVS, CDR2 FNYEAQ, per germline. DNA for the CDR3: TGTGCCAGCAGCTCCCCGGGGCGAAGTGGGGCCAACGTCCTGACTTTC. It encodes CASSSPGRSGANVLTF. The complete variable domain, with remaining parts taken from reference TRBV7-6 and TRBJ2-6, reads GAGVSQSPRYKVTKRGQDVALRCDPISGHVSLYWYRQALGQGPEFLTYFNYEAQQDKSGLPNDRFSAERPEGSISTLTIQRTEQRDSAMYRCASSSPGRSGANVLTFGAGSRLTVL.

The CDR3 sequence: CASSFRQAGEAFF. CDR3 DNA sequence: TGCGCCAGCAGCTTCAGACAGGCGGGTGAAGCTTTCTTT. The rearrangement joins TRBV5-1 to TRBJ1-1; weak D call: TRBD1 (6 bases). CDR3 length: 13 residues. Trimming cost V 2 bases and J 7 bases, with 12 bases left between them. Germline CDR1 is SGHRS and CDR2 is YFSETQ.

The chain is built from TRBV3-1 and TRBJ2-1; possible D gene TRBD2, 5 bases. Germline V gene lookup returns CDR1 LGHDT and CDR2 YNNKEL (reference sequence). There are 13 residues in the CDR3. The ends were cut back, 9 bases at V and 7 bases at J, with 16 bases in the middle. CDR3 amino acids: CASRGWPTNEQFF. The CDR3 region has the DNA TGTGCCAGTCGGGGATGGCCGACGAATGAGCAGTTCTTC.

V and J are TRBV5-1 and TRBJ2-7; D might be TRBD1 (5 bases). Trimming removed 0 bases from V and 0 bases from J, with 13 bases in between. Germline lookup yields CDR1 SGHRS and CDR2 YFSETQ. The CDR3 totals 16 residues. CDR3 nucleotide sequence: TGCGCCAGCAGCTTGGGCCTTACAGGTTCCTCCTACGAGCAGTACTTC. It encodes CASSLGLTGSSYEQYF.